Below, 20 T cell receptor beta chains from the same sample are listed, as sequenced in a study of cytomegalovirus exposure and HLA in healthy donors. The PCR had 60 Vbeta and 13 Jbeta primers. Here immunoSEQ multiplex PCR was the method, and the copy in TCRdb shows in-frame clones only, minus some. The sample table includes over 100,000 clones. The sample was PBMCs. Receptors originate from a young man in good health and CMV-seronegative.

This chain links TRBV25-1 with TRBJ2-5; D possibly corresponds to TRBD1 (6 bases). The J call may be wrong; the DNA end is better matched by TRBJ2-7. Germline V gene data show CDR1 as MGHDK and CDR2 as SYGVNS. This CDR3 is built from 14 residues. CDR3 DNA sequence: TGTGCCAGCAGTGGGGTACACAGGGATTACGAGCAGTACTTC. It encodes CASSGVHRDYEQYF.

The chain recombines TRBV7-2 with TRBJ1-5; 10 nucleotides align to TRBD1. The CDR3 has 18 amino acids. The J segment lost 0 bases and the V segment lost 3 bases, leaving 8 bases of the junction unmatched. CDR1 and CDR2 from the germline V gene are SGHTA and FQGNSA. CDR3 protein: CASSFAGQGYYSNQPQHF. In DNA form, the CDR3 reads TGTGCCAGCAGCTTTGCGGGACAGGGGTACTATAGCAATCAGCCCCAGCATTTT.

The rearrangement links TRBV13 to TRBJ1-1; perhaps TRBD1 as D (5 bases). V lost 5 bases, J lost 0 bases, and 10 bases lay in between. Germline V CDR1 and CDR2: PRHDT, FYEKMQ (reference sequence). The CDR3 contains 14 residues. CDR3 nucleotide sequence: TGTGCCAGCAGCCTGGGGCTAATGAACACTGAAGCTTTCTTT. Protein: CASSLGLMNTEAFF.

The V call is TRBV7-6, the J call TRBJ1-2, with 7 bases that match TRBD1. Germline trimming cut 5 bases from V and 6 bases from J; bases unmatched to any gene: 12. CDR3 size: 15 residues. The germline V gene encodes CDR1 SGHVS and CDR2 FNYEAQ. CDR3 sequence reads: CASSLSRDSTNGYTF. Here the CDR3 DNA reads TGTGCCAGCAGCCTCAGCCGGGACAGCACAAATGGCTACACCTTC.

This rearrangement joins TRBV13 to TRBJ1-1; D not resolved. Trimming took off 1 base at V and 1 base at J, with 10 bases between the two ends. Germline V CDR1 and CDR2: PRHDT, FYEKMQ (reference sequence). The CDR3 is made up of 15 amino acids. This chain's CDR3 is CASSLAVSGNTEAFF. In nucleotides, the CDR3 is TGTGCCAGCAGCTTAGCAGTCAGCGGGAACACTGAAGCTTTCTTT.

In nucleotides, the CDR3 is TGCAGCGTACAGGACAGGGTGGGAGATTCACCCCTCCACTTT. Protein sequence: CSVQDRVGDSPLHF. The V and J genes are TRBV29-1 and TRBJ1-6, with 8 bases matching TRBD1. J was trimmed by 8 bases and V by 6 bases; bases with no gene match: 9. CDR1 and CDR2 (germline): SQVTM, ANQGSEA. This CDR3 spans 14 amino acids.

The chain combines TRBV19 with TRBJ2-4; 11 nucleotides match TRBD1. The V segment lost 5 bases and the J segment 5 bases; nucleotides outside the gene matches: 14. CDR3 length equals 18 residues. Germline V CDR1 and CDR2: LNHDA, SQIVND (reference sequence). As DNA, the CDR3 is TGTGCCAGTAGTCCAAGGACAGGGGGCGGGACGGCTGAAAACATTCAGTACTTC. Translating gives CASSPRTGGGTAENIQYF.

V and J are TRBV2 and TRBJ2-5; 8 nucleotides agree with TRBD2. Unmatched junction bases numbered 12, after V lost 10 bases and J lost 5 bases. This CDR3 region has 14 residues. Per germline, CDR1 SNHLY and CDR2 FYNNEI. The DNA for the CDR3 is TGTGCCACCTCCCTCGCGGGGGGTGGGGAGACCCAGTACTTC. Translated: CATSLAGGGETQYF.

This chain connects TRBV10-2 to TRBJ2-1; 7 bases agree with TRBD1. V lost 5 bases to trimming and J lost 9 bases; unmatched junction nucleotides: 10. The CDR3 runs 14 residues. In germline, CDR1 is WSHSY, CDR2 SAAADI. CDR3: CASSSRLRDSEQFF. The DNA for the CDR3 is TGCGCCAGCAGTTCCCGCCTCCGGGACAGTGAGCAGTTCTTC.

V is TRBV28 and J is TRBJ2-1; 10 bases align to TRBD2. V was pared by 7 bases and J by 8 bases, with 14 bases of the junction left unmatched. Per the germline V gene, CDR1 is MDHEN and CDR2 is SYDVKM. This CDR3 is built from 16 residues. The CDR3 spells CASTLPIAGGAYEQFF. CDR3 in DNA: TGTGCCAGCACCCTTCCAATAGCGGGAGGTGCTTATGAGCAGTTCTTC.

The J gene is TRBJ1-4, the V gene TRBV27; D not certain. The CDR3 totals 15 residues. The V end was cut by 0 bases, the J end by 3 bases, with 8 bases between. Germline CDR1 reads MNHEY; CDR2 reads SMNVEV (reference sequence). CDR3 amino acids: CASSLSARSNEKLFF. CDR3 DNA sequence: TGTGCCAGCAGTTTATCGGCCAGGTCTAATGAAAAACTGTTTTTT. Complete variable domain (other parts from reference TRBV27 and TRBJ1-4): EAQVTQNPRYLITVTGKKLTVTCSQNMNHEYMSWYRQDPGLGLRQIYYSMNVEVTDKGDVPEGYKVSRKEKRNFPLILESPSPNQTSLYFCASSLSARSNEKLFFGSGTQLSVL.

The V and J genes are TRBV4-2 and TRBJ2-1; TRBD2 aligns across 8 bases. The CDR3 spans 16 residues. V was clipped by 3 bases and J by 3 bases; unmatched bases: 7. Germline loops: CDR1 LGHNA, CDR2 YNFKEQ. Written as DNA, the CDR3 is TGTGCCAGCAGCCATCCCAGACTAGCGAGCTACAATGAGCAGTTCTTC. Amino acid sequence: CASSHPRLASYNEQFF.

This chain joins TRBV2 and TRBJ1-1; 10 positions agree with TRBD1. Germline V gene sequence: CDR1 SNHLY, CDR2 FYNNEI. Trimming cost V 6 bases and J 0 bases; bases outside gene matches: 10. CDR3 length: 17 residues. This CDR3 reads CASSFPDRGNMNTEAFF. The CDR3 coding sequence is TGTGCCAGCAGCTTTCCGGACAGGGGGAATATGAACACTGAAGCTTTCTTT.

J is TRBJ1-3 and V is TRBV13; D gene uncertain. Trimming took off 5 bases at V and 2 bases at J, with 16 bases between the two ends. CDR1 and CDR2 from the germline V gene are PRHDT and FYEKMQ (reference sequence). This CDR3 contains 16 residues. The CDR3 DNA sequence: TGTGCCAGCAGCGGAGTTGGCCGTCTTACTGGAAACACCATATATTTT. Translation: CASSGVGRLTGNTIYF. Complete variable domain (other parts from reference TRBV13 and TRBJ1-3): AAGVIQSPRHLIKEKRETATLKCYPIPRHDTVYWYQQGPGQDPQFLISFYEKMQSDKGSIPDRFSAQQFSDYHSELNMSSLELGDSALYFCASSGVGRLTGNTIYFGEGSWLTVV.

V is TRBV19 and J is TRBJ2-2; the match to TRBD2 covers 10 bases. V lost 7 bases and J lost 5; bases outside the gene matches: 10. This CDR3 has 16 amino acids. Germline V gene sequence: CDR1 LNHDA, CDR2 SQIVND (reference sequence). The CDR3 DNA sequence: TGTGCCAGTATCCCCTCTAGCGGGAGTTCAACCGGGGAGCTGTTTTTT. Residues: CASIPSSGSSTGELFF.

The chain has TRBV7-9 and TRBJ2-7, with 9 bases identical to TRBD2. The CDR3 is 15 amino acids. The germline V gene encodes CDR1 SEHNR and CDR2 FQNEAQ (reference sequence). V was pared by 5 bases and J by 3 bases, with 8 bases of the junction left unmatched. This CDR3 reads CASSLLAGGFYEQYF. CDR3 nucleotide sequence: TGTGCCAGCAGCCTACTAGCGGGCGGCTTCTACGAGCAGTACTTC. The variable domain in full, completed from reference TRBV7-9 and TRBJ2-7, reads DTGVSQNPRHKITKRGQNVTFRCDPISEHNRLYWYRQTLGQGPEFLTYFQNEAQLEKSRLLSDRFSAERPKGSFSTLEIQRTEQGDSAMYLCASSLLAGGFYEQYFGPGTRLTVT.

The chain carries TRBV19 and TRBJ2-3; 7 nucleotides line up with TRBD2. With 4 bases clipped from V and 3 bases from J, the junction kept 13 bases outside the gene matches. Germline V CDR1 and CDR2: LNHDA, SQIVND (reference sequence). The CDR3 spans 17 residues. CDR3: CASSTGRGYGGTDTQYF. The CDR3 coding sequence is TGTGCCAGTAGTACGGGGAGGGGCTATGGAGGAACAGATACGCAGTATTTT.

This chain connects TRBV10-3 to TRBJ1-5, with 7 bases identical to TRBD1. CDR3 length: 16 residues. The V and J ends lost 5 bases and 3 bases, in that order; junction bases with no gene match: 10. Germline V gene lookup returns CDR1 ENHRY and CDR2 SYGVKD. The CDR3 loop is CAISSAEGTVNQPQHF. CDR3 coding DNA: TGTGCCATCAGTTCGGCCGAGGGGACAGTCAATCAGCCCCAGCATTTT.

This CDR3 reads CAIQRLAGAGDTQYF. As DNA, the CDR3 is TGTGCCATCCAGAGACTAGCGGGAGCGGGAGATACGCAGTATTTT. The genes are TRBV10-3 and TRBJ2-3, with 12 bases fitting TRBD2. J was trimmed by 5 bases and V by 8 bases; bases with no gene match: 8. CDR1 is ENHRY and CDR2 is SYGVKD in the germline V gene. The CDR3 runs 15 residues.

The V gene is TRBV4-3, the J gene TRBJ2-7; D gene unclear. The CDR3 contains 13 residues. Germline CDR1 and CDR2: LGHNA and YSLEER. Between the trimmed V and J ends, which lost 5 bases and 1 base, there was a span of 9 bases. Here the CDR3 reads CASSLARSYEQYF. The CDR3 DNA is TGCGCCAGCAGCTTAGCTAGGTCCTACGAGCAGTACTTC.